These 7 T cell receptor beta chains originate from one sample sequenced in a study of shared clonotypes between healthy human individuals. The data were produced by immunoSEQ multiplex PCR, yet TCRdb's version contains in-frame clones alone and is incomplete. This sample has around 2.5 million clones, with approximately 93% found just once. Sequenced material: naive CD4+ T cells from PBMCs. Subset reported: CD45RA+ positively selected. The receptors here all came from a man younger than 35 in good health. Some clones in this sample may be carry-over from other donors' samples.

This chain links TRBV4-2 with TRBJ2-1; the match to TRBD2 covers 10 bases. Germline-derived CDR1 and CDR2 are LGHNA and YNFKEQ. The CDR3 has 19 amino acids. The trim removed 1 base at V and 6 bases at J, leaving 15 bases unmatched. CDR3 nucleotide sequence: TGTGCCAGCAGCCAAGGCCCCCCATCGACTAGCGGGTCCCCCAATGAGCAGTTCTTC. It yields the protein CASSQGPPSTSGSPNEQFF.

The chain links TRBV28 to TRBJ1-4; unclear D gene. The V gene lost 8 bases and the J gene lost 8 bases, with 15 bases spanning the gap. CDR3 size: 13 residues. CDR1 and CDR2 (germline): MDHEN, SYDVKM. In DNA, the CDR3 is TGTGCCAGCCAATCAGGTGGTGGGGAAAAACTGTTTTTT. Encoded protein: CASQSGGGEKLFF.

V gene TRBV18 combines with J gene TRBJ1-1; the D is unclear. Germline CDR1 KGHSH, CDR2 LQKENI. V lost 8 bases and J 0 bases, leaving 13 bases between the germline ends. The CDR3 loop spans 14 amino acids. The CDR3 DNA is TGTGCCAGCACCCTGTCCGTAGTGAACACTGAAGCTTTCTTT. The encoded protein is CASTLSVVNTEAFF.

The rearrangement uses TRBV5-1 and TRBJ2-1; 9 nucleotides agree with TRBD2. The ends lost 2 bases at V and 9 bases at J; junction bases unmatched: 9. Germline assignment: CDR1 SGHRS and CDR2 YFSETQ. The CDR3 length is 15 residues. CDR3 bases: TGCGCCAGCAGCTTCGGCGGGAGGGCCTCGGGTGAGCAGTTCTTC. It is translated as CASSFGGRASGEQFF.

The rearrangement links TRBV28 to TRBJ1-3; TRBD1 matches at 9 bases. This CDR3 comprises 17 residues. Trimming at V came to 3 bases and at J to 7 bases, leaving 13 bases not matched to a gene. CDR1 is MDHEN, CDR2 SYDVKM, per germline. DNA of the CDR3: TGTGCCAGCAGTTTCTTTACAGGGGGCACACTGACTAACACCATATATTTT. Protein product: CASSFFTGGTLTNTIYF.

The rearrangement links TRBV10-3 to TRBJ2-6, with D maybe TRBD1 (6 bases). V was pared by 6 bases and J by 2 bases, with 14 bases between. CDR1 ENHRY and CDR2 SYGVKD come from the germline V gene. The CDR3 extends over 16 amino acids. As DNA, the CDR3 is TGTGCCATCAGCCATACAGGGTTGGCTGGGGCCAACGTCCTGACTTTC. Translation: CAISHTGLAGANVLTF.

The rearrangement links TRBV19 to TRBJ1-2, with D uncertain. The ends were cut back, 3 bases at V and 6 bases at J, with 17 bases in the middle. Per the germline V gene, CDR1 is LNHDA and CDR2 is SQIVND (reference sequence). This CDR3 has 15 residues. The CDR3 bases are TGTGCCAGTAGTATCATGGAGGCCCGGCCAGATGGCTACACCTTC. This gives the protein CASSIMEARPDGYTF. Drawing the rest from reference TRBV19 and TRBJ1-2, the complete variable domain is DGGITQSPKYLFRKEGQNVTLSCEQNLNHDAMYWYRQDPGQGLRLIYYSQIVNDFQKGDIAEGYSVSREKKESFPLTVTSAQKNPTAFYLCASSIMEARPDGYTFGSGTRLTVV.